The present TCR beta chain was sequenced within a study of sequential checkpoint blockade in melanoma. The CDR3 totals 16 residues. The V gene's germline CDR1 is MDHEN and CDR2 SYDVKM. V shed 5 bases, J shed 5 bases, and the junction held 6 bases outside the gene matches. Method: immunoSEQ multiplex PCR; TCRdb's copy keeps in-frame clones and lacks some. In the table there are fewer than 25,000 clones, 80% to 85% of which are singletons. Sample treatment: randomized to nivolumab then ipilimumab (arm A) or the reverse (arm B). This sequence joins TRBV28 and TRBJ2-2; 12 positions agree with TRBD2. This receptor was taken from a human donor with melanoma. The specimen was CD8+ T cells sorted from blood (inferred from file names), collected from a patient given nivolumab and ipilimumab in sequence. This CDR3 reads CASSLRLAGVTGELFF. Written as DNA, the CDR3 is TGTGCCAGCAGTCTCCGACTAGCGGGAGTTACCGGGGAGCTGTTTTTT.